The clone carrying this TCR beta chain was recorded many times. Its antigen is currently unknown. The TCR beta CDR3 regions underwent amplification from RNA transcripts. First-round RT-PCR with HTBI primers preceded a second-round multiplex PCR. TCRdb reanalysed the multiplex PCR reads using MiXCR and keeps one entry per CDR3 protein. The top ten hold around 40% of the sample, which has some 750,000 distinct CDR3 sequences, around 40% seen once. The entry originates in a study of Graves' ophthalmopathy and Graves' hyperthyroidism. Study-level points and caveats: Clonotypes were expanded in thyroid at above 0.001 frequency, and most also appeared in blood.

V was shortened by 0 bases and J by 1 base, with 12 bases between the two germline ends. This CDR3 is 16 amino acids long. From germline, CDR1 is LNHNV and CDR2 YYDKDF (reference sequence). This chain uses TRBV15 with TRBJ2-5; D is unresolved. Source material: peripheral blood. The sequence derives from an adult man with Graves' ophthalmopathy. The DNA for the CDR3 is TGTGCCACCAGCAGAGAACAGATAAACTTCCAAGAGACCCAGTACTTC. Amino acid sequence: CATSREQINFQETQYF.